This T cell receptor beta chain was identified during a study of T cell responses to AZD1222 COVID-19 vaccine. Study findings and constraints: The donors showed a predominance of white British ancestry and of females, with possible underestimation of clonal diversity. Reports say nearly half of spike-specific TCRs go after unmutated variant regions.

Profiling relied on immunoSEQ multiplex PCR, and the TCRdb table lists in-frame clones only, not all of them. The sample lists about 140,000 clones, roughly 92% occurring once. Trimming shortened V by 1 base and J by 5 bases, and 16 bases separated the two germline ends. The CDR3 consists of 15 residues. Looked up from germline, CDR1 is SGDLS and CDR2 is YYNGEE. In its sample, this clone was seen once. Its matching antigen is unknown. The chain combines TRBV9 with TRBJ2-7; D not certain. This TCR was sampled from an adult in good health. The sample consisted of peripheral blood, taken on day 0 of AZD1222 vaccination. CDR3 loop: CASSVFPNGQNEQYF. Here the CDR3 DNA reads TGTGCCAGCAGCGTATTCCCCAACGGTCAGAACGAGCAGTACTTC.